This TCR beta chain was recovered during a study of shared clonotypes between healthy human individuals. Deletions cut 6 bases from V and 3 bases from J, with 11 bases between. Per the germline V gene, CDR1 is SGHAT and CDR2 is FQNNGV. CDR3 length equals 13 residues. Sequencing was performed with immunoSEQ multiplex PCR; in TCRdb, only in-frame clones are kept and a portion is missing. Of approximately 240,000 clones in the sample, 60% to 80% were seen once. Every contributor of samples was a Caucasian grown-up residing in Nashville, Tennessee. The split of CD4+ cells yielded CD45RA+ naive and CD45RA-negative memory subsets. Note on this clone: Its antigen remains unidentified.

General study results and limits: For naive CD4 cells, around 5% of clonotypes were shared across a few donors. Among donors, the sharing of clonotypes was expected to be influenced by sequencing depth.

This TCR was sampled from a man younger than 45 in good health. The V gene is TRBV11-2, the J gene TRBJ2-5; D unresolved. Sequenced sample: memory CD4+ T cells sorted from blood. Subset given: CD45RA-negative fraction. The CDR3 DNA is TGTGCCAGCAGTCGCTCAGTGGAAGAGACCCAGTACTTC. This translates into CASSRSVEETQYF.